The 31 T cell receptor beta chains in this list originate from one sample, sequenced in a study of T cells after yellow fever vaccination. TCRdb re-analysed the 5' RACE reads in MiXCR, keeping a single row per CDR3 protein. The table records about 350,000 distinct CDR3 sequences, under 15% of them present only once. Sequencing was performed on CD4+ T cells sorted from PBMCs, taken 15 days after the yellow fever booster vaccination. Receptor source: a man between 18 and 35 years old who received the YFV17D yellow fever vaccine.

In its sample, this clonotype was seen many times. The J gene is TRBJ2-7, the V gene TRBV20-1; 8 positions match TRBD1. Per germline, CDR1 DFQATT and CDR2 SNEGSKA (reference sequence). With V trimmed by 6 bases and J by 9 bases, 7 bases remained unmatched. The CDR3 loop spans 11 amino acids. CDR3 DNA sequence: TGCAGTGCCGGACAGGGCCTCGGGCAGTACGTC. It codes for CSAGQGLGQYV.

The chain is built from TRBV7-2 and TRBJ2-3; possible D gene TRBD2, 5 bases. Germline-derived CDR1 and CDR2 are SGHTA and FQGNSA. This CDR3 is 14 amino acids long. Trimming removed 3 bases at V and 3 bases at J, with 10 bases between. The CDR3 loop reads CASSFEGRTDTQYF. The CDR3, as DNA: TGTGCCAGCAGCTTCGAGGGCCGGACAGATACGCAGTATTTT.

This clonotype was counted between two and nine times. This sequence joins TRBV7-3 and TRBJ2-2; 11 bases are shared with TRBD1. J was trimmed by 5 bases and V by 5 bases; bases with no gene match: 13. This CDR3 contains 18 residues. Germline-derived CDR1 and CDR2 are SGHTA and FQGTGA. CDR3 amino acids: CASSPLPPGTGGTGELFF. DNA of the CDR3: TGTGCCAGCAGCCCCCTCCCCCCCGGGACAGGGGGAACCGGGGAGCTGTTTTTT.

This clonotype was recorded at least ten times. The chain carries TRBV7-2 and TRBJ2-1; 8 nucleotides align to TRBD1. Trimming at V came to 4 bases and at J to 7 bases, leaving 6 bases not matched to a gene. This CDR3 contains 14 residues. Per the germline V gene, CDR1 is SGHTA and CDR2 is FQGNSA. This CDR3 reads CASSYDRGGNEQFF. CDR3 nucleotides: TGTGCCAGCAGCTACGACAGGGGTGGGAATGAGCAGTTCTTC. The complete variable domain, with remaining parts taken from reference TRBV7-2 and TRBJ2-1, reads GAGVSQSPSNKVTEKGKDVELRCDPISGHTALYWYRQSLGQGLEFLIYFQGNSAPDKSGLPSDRFSAERTGGSVSTLTIQRTQQEDSAVYLCASSYDRGGNEQFFGPGTRLTVL.

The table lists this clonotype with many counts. CDR3 DNA: TGTGCCAGCAGACCCGGGCCCAACCCCAATCAGCCCCAGCATTTT. It codes for CASRPGPNPNQPQHF. The chain links TRBV12-3 or TRBV12-4 to TRBJ1-5; D gene ambiguous. The CDR3 extends over 15 amino acids. Trimming stripped 6 bases from V and 3 bases from J, with 15 bases between.

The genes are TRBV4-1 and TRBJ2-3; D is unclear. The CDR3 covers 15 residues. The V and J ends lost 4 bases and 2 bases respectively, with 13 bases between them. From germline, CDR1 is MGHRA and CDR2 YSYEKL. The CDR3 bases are TGCGCCAGCAGCCTAGGATCCCCGCTCACAGATACGCAGTATTTT. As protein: CASSLGSPLTDTQYF.

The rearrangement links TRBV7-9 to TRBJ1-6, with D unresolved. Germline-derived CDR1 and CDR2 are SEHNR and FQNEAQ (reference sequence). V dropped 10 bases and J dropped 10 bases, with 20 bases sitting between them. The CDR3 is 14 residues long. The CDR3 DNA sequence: TGTGCCACTACTTTCTGGGAAGTAGAATCACCCCTCCACTTT. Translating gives CATTFWEVESPLHF.

CDR3 sequence (DNA): TGTGCCACCAGTGATCAATATGGCAATCAGCCCCAGCATTTT. The encoded protein is CATSDQYGNQPQHF. The V and J genes are TRBV24-1 and TRBJ1-5; D is unresolved. The length of the CDR3 is 14 residues. The germline V and J ends were trimmed by 3 bases and 2 bases, with 7 bases remaining between them. In germline, CDR1 is KGHDR, CDR2 SFDVKD.

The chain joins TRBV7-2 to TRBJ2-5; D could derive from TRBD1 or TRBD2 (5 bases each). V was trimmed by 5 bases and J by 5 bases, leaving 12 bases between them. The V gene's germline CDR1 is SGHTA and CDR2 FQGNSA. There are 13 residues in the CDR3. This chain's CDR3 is CASSPGTGETQYF. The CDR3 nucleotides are TGTGCCAGCAGCCCCGGGACCGGGGAGACCCAGTACTTC.

CDR3 sequence reads: CASSNGPAKGDGYTF. CDR3 in DNA: TGCGCCAGCAGCAATGGACCCGCCAAGGGGGATGGCTACACCTTC. This chain joins TRBV5-1 and TRBJ1-2; the D gene is possibly TRBD1 (6 bases). Germline loops: CDR1 SGHRS, CDR2 YFSETQ. Trimming left V 4 bases short and J 6 bases short, with 19 bases between. This CDR3 region has 15 residues.

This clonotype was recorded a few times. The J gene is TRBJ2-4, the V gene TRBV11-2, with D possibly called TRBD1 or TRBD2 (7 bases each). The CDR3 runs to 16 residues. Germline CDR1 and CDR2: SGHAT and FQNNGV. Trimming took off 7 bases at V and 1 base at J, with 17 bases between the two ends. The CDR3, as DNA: TGTGCCAGCACCCAGGGGGGGGGTGCCGCCAAAAACATTCAGTACTTC. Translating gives CASTQGGGAAKNIQYF.

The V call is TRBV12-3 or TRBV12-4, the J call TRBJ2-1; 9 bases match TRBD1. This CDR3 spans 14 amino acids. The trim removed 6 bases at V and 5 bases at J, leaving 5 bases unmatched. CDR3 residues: CASSPQGAHNEQFF. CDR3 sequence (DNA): TGTGCCAGCAGCCCACAGGGGGCGCACAATGAGCAGTTCTTC.

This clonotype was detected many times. The CDR3 DNA reads TGTGCCAGCAGTTTGGGGACAGGCTTCTATAATTCACCCCTCCACTTT. Translated: CASSLGTGFYNSPLHF. This chain links TRBV12-3 or TRBV12-4 with TRBJ1-6, with 8 nucleotides matching TRBD1. The CDR3 is 16 amino acids. The junction had 4 bases not matched to a gene; V was cut back by 3 bases and J by 3 bases.

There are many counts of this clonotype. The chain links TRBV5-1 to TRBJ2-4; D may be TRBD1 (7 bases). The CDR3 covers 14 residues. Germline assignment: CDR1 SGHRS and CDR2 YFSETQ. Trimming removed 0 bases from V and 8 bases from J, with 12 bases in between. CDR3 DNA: TGCGCCAGCAGCTTGGGGACAGGAGGGGACATTCAGTACTTC. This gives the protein CASSLGTGGDIQYF.

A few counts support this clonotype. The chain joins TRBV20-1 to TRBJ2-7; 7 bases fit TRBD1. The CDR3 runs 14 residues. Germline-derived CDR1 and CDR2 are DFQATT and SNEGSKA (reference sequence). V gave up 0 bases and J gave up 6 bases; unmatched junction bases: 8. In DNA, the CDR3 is TGCAGTGCTAGAGATCCGAAGGGGGCGAGCGAGCAGTACGTC. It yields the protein CSARDPKGASEQYV.

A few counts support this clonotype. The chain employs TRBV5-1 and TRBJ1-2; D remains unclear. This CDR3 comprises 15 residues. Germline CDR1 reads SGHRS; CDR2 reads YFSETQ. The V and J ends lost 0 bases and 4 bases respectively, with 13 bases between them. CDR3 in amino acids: CASSLGDPEVYGYTF. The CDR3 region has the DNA TGCGCCAGCAGCTTGGGAGACCCCGAAGTCTATGGCTACACCTTC.

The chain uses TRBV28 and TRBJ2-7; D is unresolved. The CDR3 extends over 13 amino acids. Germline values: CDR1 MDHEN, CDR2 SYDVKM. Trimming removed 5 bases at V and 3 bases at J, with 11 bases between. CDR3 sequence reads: CASSRGPLYEQYV. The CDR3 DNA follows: TGTGCCAGCAGTCGCGGACCTCTCTACGAGCAGTACGTC.

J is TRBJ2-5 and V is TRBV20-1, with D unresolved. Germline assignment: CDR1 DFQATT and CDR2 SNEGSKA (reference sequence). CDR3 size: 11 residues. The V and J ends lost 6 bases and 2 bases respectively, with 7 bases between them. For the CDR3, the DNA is TGCAGTGCCGTCCCGCAAGAGACCCAGTACTTC. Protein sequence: CSAVPQETQYF.

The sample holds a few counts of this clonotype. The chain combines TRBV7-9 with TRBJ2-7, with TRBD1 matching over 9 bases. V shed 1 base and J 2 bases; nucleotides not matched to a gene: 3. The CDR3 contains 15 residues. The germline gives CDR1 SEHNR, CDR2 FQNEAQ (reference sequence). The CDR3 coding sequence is TGTGCCAGCAGCTTAGGGGACAGGGTGGCCTACGAGCAGTACTTC. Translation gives CASSLGDRVAYEQYF.

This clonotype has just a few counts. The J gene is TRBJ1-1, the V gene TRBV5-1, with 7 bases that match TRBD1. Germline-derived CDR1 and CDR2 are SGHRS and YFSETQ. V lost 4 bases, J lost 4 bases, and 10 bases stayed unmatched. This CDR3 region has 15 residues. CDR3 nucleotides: TGCGCCAGCAGCCCCACAGGGGAGCGAGGCACTGAAGCTTTCTTT. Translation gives CASSPTGERGTEAFF.

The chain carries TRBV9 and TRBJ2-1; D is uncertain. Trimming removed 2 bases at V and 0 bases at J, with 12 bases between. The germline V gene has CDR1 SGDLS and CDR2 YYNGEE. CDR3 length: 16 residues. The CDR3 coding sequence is TGTGCCAGCAGCGTCCGATACAGTAGCTCCTACAATGAGCAGTTCTTC. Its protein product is CASSVRYSSSYNEQFF.

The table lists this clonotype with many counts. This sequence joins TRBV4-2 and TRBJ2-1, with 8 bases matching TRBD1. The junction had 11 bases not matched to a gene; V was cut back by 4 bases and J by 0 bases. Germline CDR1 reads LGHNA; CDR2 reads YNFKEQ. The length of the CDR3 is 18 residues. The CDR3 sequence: CASSLGAQGGSSYNEQFF. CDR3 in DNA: TGTGCCAGCAGCCTAGGGGCACAGGGGGGAAGCTCCTACAATGAGCAGTTCTTC.

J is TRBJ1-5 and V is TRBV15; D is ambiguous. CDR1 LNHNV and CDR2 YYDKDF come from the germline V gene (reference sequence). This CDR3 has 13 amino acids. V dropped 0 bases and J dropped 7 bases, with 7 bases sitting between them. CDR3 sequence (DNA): TGTGCCACCAGCAGAGATTCGGAACAGCCCCAGCATTTT. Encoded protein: CATSRDSEQPQHF. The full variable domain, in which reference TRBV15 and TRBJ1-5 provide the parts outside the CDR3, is DAMVIQNPRYQVTQFGKPVTLSCSQTLNHNVMYWYQQKSSQAPKLLFHYYDKDFNNEADTPDNFQSRRPNTSFCFLDIRSPGLGDTAMYLCATSRDSEQPQHFGDGTRLSIL.

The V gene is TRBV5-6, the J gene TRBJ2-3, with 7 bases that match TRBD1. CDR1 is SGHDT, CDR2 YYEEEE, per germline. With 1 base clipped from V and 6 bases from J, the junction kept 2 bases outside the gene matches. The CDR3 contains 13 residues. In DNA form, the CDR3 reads TGTGCCAGCAGCTTGCAGGGGGTGGATACGCAGTATTTT. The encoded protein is CASSLQGVDTQYF.

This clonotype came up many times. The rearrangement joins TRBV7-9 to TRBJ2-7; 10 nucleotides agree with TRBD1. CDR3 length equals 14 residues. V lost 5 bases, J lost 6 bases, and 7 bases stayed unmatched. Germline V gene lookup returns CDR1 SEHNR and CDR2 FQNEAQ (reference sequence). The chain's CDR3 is CASSRQGADSEQYV. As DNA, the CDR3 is TGTGCCAGCAGCCGACAGGGGGCTGATTCCGAGCAGTACGTC.

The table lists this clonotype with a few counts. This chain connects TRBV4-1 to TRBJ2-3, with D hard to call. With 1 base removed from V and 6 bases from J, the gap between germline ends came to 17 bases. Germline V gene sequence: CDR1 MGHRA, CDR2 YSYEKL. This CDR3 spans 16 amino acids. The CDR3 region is CASSQANLGWSDTQYF. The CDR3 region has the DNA TGCGCCAGCAGCCAAGCAAATCTAGGGTGGTCTGATACGCAGTATTTT.

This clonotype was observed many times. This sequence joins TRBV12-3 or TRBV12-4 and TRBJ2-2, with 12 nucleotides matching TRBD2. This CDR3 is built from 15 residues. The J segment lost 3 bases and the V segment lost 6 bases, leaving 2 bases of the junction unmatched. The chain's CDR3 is CASRWTSGDTGELFF. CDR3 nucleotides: TGTGCCAGCAGATGGACTAGCGGGGACACCGGGGAGCTGTTTTTT.

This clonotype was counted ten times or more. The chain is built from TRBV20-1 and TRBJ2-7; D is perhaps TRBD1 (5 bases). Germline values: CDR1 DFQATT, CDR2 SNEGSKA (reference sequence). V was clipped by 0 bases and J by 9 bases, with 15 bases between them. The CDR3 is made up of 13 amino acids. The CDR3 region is CSARDPAGLGQYF. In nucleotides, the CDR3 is TGCAGTGCTAGAGATCCGGCAGGGCTGGGGCAGTACTTC.

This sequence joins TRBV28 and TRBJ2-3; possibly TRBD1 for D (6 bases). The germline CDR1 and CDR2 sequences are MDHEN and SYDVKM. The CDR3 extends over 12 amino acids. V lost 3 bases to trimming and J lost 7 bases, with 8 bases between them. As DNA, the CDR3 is TGTGCCAGCAGTTTCAGGGGCTATACGCAGTATTTT. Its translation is CASSFRGYTQYF.

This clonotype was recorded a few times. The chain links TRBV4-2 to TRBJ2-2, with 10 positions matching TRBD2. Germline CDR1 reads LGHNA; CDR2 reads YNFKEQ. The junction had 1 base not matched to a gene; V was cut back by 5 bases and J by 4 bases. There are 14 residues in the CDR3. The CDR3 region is CASSSSGSTGELFF. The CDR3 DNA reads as TGTGCCAGCAGCTCTAGCGGGAGCACCGGGGAGCTGTTTTTT.

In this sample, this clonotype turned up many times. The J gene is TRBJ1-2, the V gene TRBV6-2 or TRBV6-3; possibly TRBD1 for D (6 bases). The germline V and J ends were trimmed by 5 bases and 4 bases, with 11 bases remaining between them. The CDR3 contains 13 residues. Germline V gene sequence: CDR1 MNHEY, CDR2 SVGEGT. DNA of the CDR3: TGTGCCAGCAGTCCCGGGACATCCTATGGCTACACCTTC. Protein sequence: CASSPGTSYGYTF.